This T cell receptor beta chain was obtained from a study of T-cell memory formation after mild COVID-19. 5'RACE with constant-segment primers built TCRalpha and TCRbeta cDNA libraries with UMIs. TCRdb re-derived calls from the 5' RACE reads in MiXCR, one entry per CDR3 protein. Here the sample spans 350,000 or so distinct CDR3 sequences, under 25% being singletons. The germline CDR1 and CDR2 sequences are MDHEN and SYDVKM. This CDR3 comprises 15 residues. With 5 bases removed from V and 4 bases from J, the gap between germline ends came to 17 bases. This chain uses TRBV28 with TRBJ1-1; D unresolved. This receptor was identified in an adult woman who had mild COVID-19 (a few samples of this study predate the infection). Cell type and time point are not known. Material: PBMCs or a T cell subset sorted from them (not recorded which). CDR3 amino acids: CASSVWEKGGTEAFF. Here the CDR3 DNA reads TGTGCCAGCAGTGTTTGGGAAAAAGGAGGCACTGAAGCTTTCTTT.